The 19 T cell receptor beta chains reported below all come from one sample, sequenced in a study of T cells in tuberculosis. Assay used: immunoSEQ multiplex PCR; TCRdb lists only in-frame clones, some missing. This sample carries some 25,000 clones, 95% of them seen once, and the ten largest clones take about 9.8%. Sample: PBMCs. All receptors derive from a donor aged 5 to 30 with latent tuberculosis or without tuberculosis infection.

V usage is TRBV18 and J usage is TRBJ1-2, with 7 bases matching TRBD1. This CDR3 has 14 amino acids. The germline gives CDR1 KGHSH, CDR2 LQKENI. The V gene end was trimmed by 4 bases and the J gene end by 6 bases; junction bases not matched to a gene: 8. The CDR3 sequence: CASSRQGRGDGYTF. Written as DNA, the CDR3 is TGTGCCAGCTCACGACAGGGCCGCGGGGATGGCTACACCTTC.

This rearrangement joins TRBV27 to TRBJ2-2; 8 nucleotides agree with TRBD1. J lost 7 bases, V lost 4 bases, and 8 bases had no gene match. CDR3 size: 15 residues. Germline V gene sequence: CDR1 MNHEY, CDR2 SMNVEV (reference sequence). The CDR3 region is CASSSSGGRIGELFF. For the CDR3, the DNA is TGTGCCAGCAGTTCCTCAGGGGGCAGGATCGGGGAGCTGTTTTTT.

The J gene is TRBJ1-4, the V gene TRBV14, with 9 bases fitting TRBD1. V lost 4 bases and J lost 0; bases outside the gene matches: 12. CDR3 size: 19 residues. Per the germline V gene, CDR1 is SGHDN and CDR2 is FVKESK. CDR3 residues: CASSRGQGHSLATNEKLFF. The CDR3, as DNA: TGTGCCAGCAGCCGGGGACAGGGACACTCTTTGGCAACTAATGAAAAACTGTTTTTT.

This chain uses TRBV4-1 with TRBJ1-2, with 7 bases matching TRBD1. V gave up 4 bases and J gave up 2 bases; unmatched junction bases: 4. The germline V gene encodes CDR1 MGHRA and CDR2 YSYEKL. The CDR3 has 14 amino acids. CDR3 sequence reads: CASSRQQGNYGYTF. CDR3 bases: TGCGCCAGCAGCCGACAACAGGGGAACTATGGCTACACCTTC.

V and J are TRBV27 and TRBJ1-5; 7 bases fit TRBD1. CDR3 length: 14 residues. Germline V gives CDR1 MNHEY, CDR2 SMNVEV (reference sequence). Germline trimming cut 5 bases from V and 6 bases from J; bases unmatched to any gene: 7. The CDR3 DNA sequence: TGTGCCAGCAGTGACAGGGAGGTTGGTCAGCCCCAGCATTTT. This codes for CASSDREVGQPQHF.

The V gene is TRBV27, the J gene TRBJ2-1; TRBD1 might be the D (6 bases). CDR1 and CDR2 from the germline V gene are MNHEY and SMNVEV (reference sequence). Trimming pared 7 bases from V and 10 bases from J, leaving 20 bases between. This CDR3 region has 14 residues. As DNA, the CDR3 is TGTGCCAGCAATTTCCATAGACAGGATGGCGAGCAGTTCTTC. Translation gives CASNFHRQDGEQFF.

The J gene is TRBJ1-2, the V gene TRBV21-1; the tabulated D call, TRBD1, remains unverified against the DNA. TRBV21-1 is assigned pseudogene status. The CDR3 is made up of 14 amino acids. CDR3: CASSPRDSFYGYTF. The CDR3 DNA reads as TGTGCCAGCAGCCCCCGGGACAGTTTCTATGGCTACACCTTC.

The chain employs TRBV7-2 and TRBJ1-6; a possible D gene is TRBD1 (5 bases). The CDR3 consists of 16 residues. Trimming cost V 4 bases and J 10 bases, with 20 bases left between them. Germline V gives CDR1 SGHTA, CDR2 FQGNSA. The CDR3 sequence: CASSSAGEGLGSPLHF. CDR3 nucleotides: TGTGCCAGCAGCTCCGCGGGGGAAGGCCTGGGATCACCCCTCCACTTT.

The chain is built from TRBV19 and TRBJ2-3; tentatively, D is TRBD1 (6 bases). Germline V gene data show CDR1 as LNHDA and CDR2 as SQIVND (reference sequence). The CDR3 sequence is 13 residues long. V shed 7 bases and J shed 4 bases, with 12 bases lying between them. The chain's CDR3 is CASKAGAADTQYF. CDR3 DNA: TGTGCCAGTAAAGCAGGGGCGGCAGATACGCAGTATTTT.

The chain has TRBV10-3 and TRBJ1-2; weak D call: TRBD1 (6 bases). The germline V gene encodes CDR1 ENHRY and CDR2 SYGVKD. The CDR3 runs to 14 residues. V lost 8 bases and J lost 3, with 16 bases in between. Here the CDR3 DNA reads TGTGCCATCCCTCTGCCAGGGGTAGACTATGGCTACACCTTC. Translation: CAIPLPGVDYGYTF.

The CDR3 spells CASSWRLRSEAFF. The DNA of the CDR3 is TGTGCCAGCAGTTGGAGACTCCGCTCTGAAGCTTTCTTT. V is TRBV27 and J is TRBJ1-1, with D hard to call. V was trimmed by 4 bases and J by 6 bases, leaving 12 bases between them. Germline values: CDR1 MNHEY, CDR2 SMNVEV (reference sequence). The CDR3 extends over 13 amino acids.

The rearrangement links TRBV13 to TRBJ2-1, with TRBD1 identical over 8 bases. The CDR3 is 15 amino acids. J lost 7 bases, V lost 5 bases, and 10 bases had no gene match. Germline V CDR1 and CDR2: PRHDT, FYEKMQ (reference sequence). The CDR3 reads CASSPGGTGLNEQFF. The CDR3, as DNA: TGTGCCAGCAGCCCAGGCGGGACAGGTCTAAATGAGCAGTTCTTC.

This chain joins TRBV27 and TRBJ1-5, with a weak D call TRBD1 (6 bases). CDR1 is MNHEY and CDR2 is SMNVEV in the germline V gene (reference sequence). V lost 6 bases to trimming and J lost 1 base, with 13 bases between them. The CDR3 totals 15 residues. CDR3 DNA sequence: TGTGCCAGCAGCCCGTACAGGGACAGCAATCAGCCCCAGCATTTT. As protein: CASSPYRDSNQPQHF.

This chain uses TRBV7-2 with TRBJ2-7, with TRBD1 matching over 8 bases. This CDR3 comprises 14 residues. Trimming took 5 bases from V and 2 from J; bases not matched to a gene: 5. Per germline, CDR1 SGHTA and CDR2 FQGNSA. DNA of the CDR3: TGTGCCAGCAGCACCGGACAGGGTACCTACGAGCAGTACGTC. Protein: CASSTGQGTYEQYV.

The chain has TRBV7-7 and TRBJ2-1, with TRBD1 identical over 7 bases. The ends lost 3 bases at V and 6 bases at J; junction bases unmatched: 8. Germline V lookup: CDR1 SSHAT, CDR2 FNYEAQ (reference sequence). This CDR3 spans 15 amino acids. The CDR3 region is CASSLGEGQLNEQFF. The DNA for the CDR3 is TGTGCCAGCAGCTTGGGCGAGGGACAGCTCAATGAGCAGTTCTTC.

This chain links TRBV15 with TRBJ2-1; D might be TRBD2 (6 bases). V was clipped by 4 bases and J by 5 bases, with 12 bases between them. CDR3 length: 14 amino acids. Germline V gives CDR1 LNHNV, CDR2 YYDKDF (reference sequence). CDR3 amino acids: CATSMSSEDNEQFF. In DNA, the CDR3 is TGTGCCACCAGCATGTCTAGCGAGGACAATGAGCAGTTCTTC.

The chain employs TRBV11-2 and TRBJ2-7, with D unclear. V gave up 0 bases and J gave up 3 bases, with 9 bases separating them. The CDR3 has 14 residues. Germline V gene sequence: CDR1 SGHAT, CDR2 FQNNGV. CDR3 nucleotides: TGTGCCAGCAGCTTAGATCGCAGGTACTACGAGCAGTACTTC. Translating it yields CASSLDRRYYEQYF.

The CDR3 DNA reads as TGCGCCAGCAGCTTGGCCTCAGGAGGGGAAAAACTGTTTTTT. Translated: CASSLASGGEKLFF. The chain couples TRBV5-1 to TRBJ1-4; no firm D call. The CDR3 is made up of 14 amino acids. The V gene's germline CDR1 is SGHRS and CDR2 YFSETQ. The ends were cut back, 0 bases at V and 8 bases at J, with 11 bases in the middle. Full variable domain (rest looked up from reference TRBV5-1 and TRBJ1-4): KAGVTQTPRYLIKTRGQQVTLSCSPISGHRSVSWYQQTPGQGLQFLFEYFSETQRNKGNFPGRFSGRQFSNSRSEMNVSTLELGDSALYLCASSLASGGEKLFFGSGTQLSVL.

The rearrangement uses TRBV7-2 and TRBJ2-7, with TRBD2 as a possible D gene (6 bases). V was pared by 2 bases and J by 3 bases, with 11 bases between. The CDR3 loop spans 14 amino acids. Per the germline V gene, CDR1 is SGHTA and CDR2 is FQGNSA. The DNA of the CDR3 is TGTGCCAGCAGCTTAATGGGCGGGGTCTACGAGCAGTACGTC. Amino acid sequence: CASSLMGGVYEQYV.